The sequence of this T cell receptor beta chain was determined in a study of CD8 T cells in Susac syndrome. Study at large: Within the sequenced Susac syndrome patient group, about six exhibited active disease and roughly 8 were in remission.

Random hexamers were used to reverse transcribe an amount of 0.5 to 1 ug RNA. Across 54 Vbeta and 13 Jbeta, TCR beta CDR3 was amplified with immunoSEQ multiplex PCR. TCRdb re-called the immunoSEQ multiplex PCR reads with MiXCR, one entry per CDR3 protein. This table holds over 80,000 distinct CDR3 sequences, 94% found once. Peripheral blood CD8+ and CD4+ T cells were profiled by TCR beta sequencing. In regard to this clonotype: As yet, its antigen is unknown.

CDR1 MDHEN and CDR2 SYDVKM come from the germline V gene. The CDR3 has 14 residues. Unmatched junction bases numbered 5, after V lost 5 bases and J lost 3 bases. General observations from the study: Total CD8+ and CD8+ TEMRA repertoires contained over 15 and five Susac-specific public clones, respectively.

The sequenced material came from CD8+ T cells from PBMCs. The rearrangement links TRBV28 to TRBJ2-7, with TRBD1 matching over 9 bases. The sequence was collected from a human donor with Susac syndrome. The CDR3 DNA reads TGTGCCAGCAGTGCCGGACAGGGGATCTACGAGCAGTACTTC. Its protein is CASSAGQGIYEQYF.